Listed below are T cell receptor beta chains from one sample, sequenced in a study of immune cell composition in non-small cell lung cancer. Sequencing used immunoSEQ multiplex PCR; TCRdb keeps in-frame clones, though not all of them. The table shows 4,000 to 5,000 clones, with 80% to 90% occurring only once. Sequenced input: lung tumor tissue. The source is a human donor with non-small cell lung cancer. Each CDR3 is given without its conserved first and last residue. A D gene is named only where the DNA matches it firmly.

J gene	V gene	D gene	CDR3 protein
TRBJ2-1	TRBV19	TRBD2	ASSPGLAGRNEQF
TRBJ2-5	TRBV11-2	TRBD1	ASSWGPGTGTETQY
TRBJ2-7	TRBV18	-	ASSPPNPELTRQY
TRBJ1-4	TRBV6-6	TRBD1	ASSQGNEKLF
TRBJ2-5	TRBV11-2	-	ASSAGRYQETQY
TRBJ2-5	TRBV28	TRBD1	ASSLDLTGTVREETQY
TRBJ1-1	TRBV5-1	-	ASSEQGNTEAF
TRBJ2-7	TRBV2	TRBD1	ASSGDRGYEQY
TRBJ2-1	TRBV27	-	ASSFLETHPYNEQF
TRBJ1-1	TRBV11-2	-	ASSNQGITEAF
TRBJ1-2	TRBV14	TRBD1	ASSPQGAYGYT
TRBJ2-7	TRBV7-9	TRBD1	ASSAQGASYEQY
TRBJ2-7	TRBV7-2	TRBD1	ASSYGQGERYEQY
TRBJ1-5	TRBV19	-	ASSHQGSNQPQH
TRBJ2-1	TRBV11-2	TRBD2	ASSSTSGKAYNEQF
TRBJ1-6	TRBV10-3	-	AISEGGGSYNSPLH
TRBJ2-1	TRBV9	-	AKRSGWVPYNEQF
TRBJ2-1	TRBV11-3	TRBD1	ASSLRQGSYNEQF
TRBJ2-5	TRBV28	-	ASSLGYWTATLAHQETQY
TRBJ2-5	TRBV19	TRBD2	ASSGITSGGRETQY
TRBJ2-7	TRBV6-1	-	ASISMGYEQY
TRBJ2-7	TRBV19	TRBD2	ASSIRASGRSHEQY
TRBJ2-7	TRBV7-6	TRBD2	ASSLGLAGSYEQY